This is a list of T cell receptor beta chains from one sample in a study of cytomegalovirus exposure and HLA in healthy donors. TCRdb's copy holds only in-frame clones and misses some; the assay was immunoSEQ multiplex PCR. The top ten clones hold around 1.4% of a sample with about 200,000 clones, 79% of them seen once. Sequenced material: PBMCs. These receptors were collected from a girl between 10 and 17 years old in good health and CMV-seropositive. CDR3s include the opening cysteine and the closing phenylalanine or tryptophan. Fields, in order: CDR3 protein, V gene, J gene, clone size. Clone size is shown for a subset of rows, as once, few, many or a class of expanded clone.

cdr3_aa: CASREPGGGGNQPQHF
v_call: TRBV6-1
j_call: TRBJ1-5
clone_size: few

cdr3_aa: CASSYSRQLNTGELFF
v_call: TRBV6-5
j_call: TRBJ2-2
clone_size: NA

cdr3_aa: CASSSDPGGPGEQYF
v_call: TRBV7-2
j_call: TRBJ2-7
clone_size: NA

cdr3_aa: CASSRGLGDYEQYF
v_call: TRBV11-3
j_call: TRBJ2-7
clone_size: few

cdr3_aa: CASSRETQYF
v_call: TRBV7-9
j_call: TRBJ2-5
clone_size: NA

cdr3_aa: CASSEGTTGNTIYF
v_call: TRBV2
j_call: TRBJ1-3
clone_size: NA

cdr3_aa: CASSRTSGGPNEQFF
v_call: TRBV13
j_call: TRBJ2-1
clone_size: NA

cdr3_aa: CASSRGQGGETQYF
v_call: TRBV14
j_call: TRBJ2-5
clone_size: NA

cdr3_aa: CASSDRGRNTDTQYF
v_call: TRBV7-9
j_call: TRBJ2-3
clone_size: NA

cdr3_aa: CASSSDSFKTEAFF
v_call: TRBV5-1
j_call: TRBJ1-1
clone_size: NA

cdr3_aa: CASSMDRGHWDTEAFF
v_call: TRBV19
j_call: TRBJ1-1
clone_size: NA

cdr3_aa: CAITNDRNGYTF
v_call: TRBV10-3
j_call: TRBJ1-2
clone_size: NA

cdr3_aa: CASSYLGSEAFF
v_call: TRBV6-6
j_call: TRBJ1-1
clone_size: NA

cdr3_aa: CASCTMDTYYEQYF
v_call: TRBV19
j_call: TRBJ2-7
clone_size: NA

cdr3_aa: CASSGTVQNTIYF
v_call: TRBV4-3
j_call: TRBJ1-3
clone_size: few

cdr3_aa: CASSWTGGAEQYF
v_call: TRBV5-4
j_call: TRBJ2-7
clone_size: NA

cdr3_aa: CAWSVSGGPYNEQFF
v_call: TRBV30
j_call: TRBJ2-1
clone_size: few

cdr3_aa: CATTNGQGMYGYTF
v_call: TRBV19
j_call: TRBJ1-2
clone_size: NA

cdr3_aa: CASSSTGTGDYNEQFF
v_call: TRBV2
j_call: TRBJ2-1
clone_size: NA

cdr3_aa: CAIRPTGAYEQYF
v_call: TRBV10-3
j_call: TRBJ2-7
clone_size: NA

cdr3_aa: CASSLTLLAGGPVWREQFF
v_call: TRBV5-5
j_call: TRBJ2-1
clone_size: NA

cdr3_aa: CASSFVGLRIEAFF
v_call: TRBV13
j_call: TRBJ1-1
clone_size: NA

cdr3_aa: CASSLVSGGGETQYF
v_call: TRBV5-1
j_call: TRBJ2-5
clone_size: few

cdr3_aa: CASSELWGGSREQYF
v_call: TRBV6-1
j_call: TRBJ2-7
clone_size: NA

cdr3_aa: CASSQAVDNSYEQYF
v_call: TRBV4-3
j_call: TRBJ2-7
clone_size: few

cdr3_aa: CASSPRSVGGGYF
v_call: TRBV7-2
j_call: TRBJ2-3
clone_size: NA

cdr3_aa: CASNTPGGLAPTYEQYF
v_call: TRBV2
j_call: TRBJ2-7
clone_size: NA

cdr3_aa: CASSLGRYTEASF
v_call: TRBV11-2
j_call: TRBJ1-1
clone_size: NA

cdr3_aa: CASSGVQDRMNTEAFF
v_call: TRBV4-1
j_call: TRBJ1-1
clone_size: NA

cdr3_aa: CASSTGLAGGLSTDTQYF
v_call: TRBV7-2
j_call: TRBJ2-3
clone_size: NA

cdr3_aa: CASSLGGSGLLQETQYF
v_call: TRBV11-2
j_call: TRBJ2-5
clone_size: NA

cdr3_aa: CASSPQGSLAYEQYF
v_call: TRBV5-4
j_call: TRBJ2-7
clone_size: NA

cdr3_aa: CASSLPLAGIYNEQFF
v_call: TRBV19
j_call: TRBJ2-1
clone_size: NA

cdr3_aa: CATSRDRQGTVQPQHF
v_call: TRBV15
j_call: TRBJ1-5
clone_size: NA

cdr3_aa: CASSPPRAGAEQFF
v_call: TRBV18
j_call: TRBJ2-1
clone_size: NA

cdr3_aa: CASSLSDRGPGYTF
v_call: TRBV27
j_call: TRBJ1-2
clone_size: NA

cdr3_aa: CASSLLAGTPAAEQYF
v_call: TRBV5-4
j_call: TRBJ2-7
clone_size: NA

cdr3_aa: CASSPPGQGGNTIYF
v_call: TRBV5-4
j_call: TRBJ1-3
clone_size: NA

cdr3_aa: CASKSGSSYNEQFF
v_call: TRBV2
j_call: TRBJ2-1
clone_size: NA

cdr3_aa: CASSDTGGTVEKLFF
v_call: TRBV11-3
j_call: TRBJ1-4
clone_size: NA

cdr3_aa: CAISAAGIPYEQYF
v_call: TRBV10-3
j_call: TRBJ2-7
clone_size: few

cdr3_aa: CASSNRELGNYKTQYF
v_call: TRBV19
j_call: TRBJ2-5
clone_size: NA

cdr3_aa: CASSETSGYEQYF
v_call: TRBV23-1
j_call: TRBJ2-7
clone_size: NA

cdr3_aa: CASSSGTTGMNTEAFF
v_call: TRBV11-2
j_call: TRBJ1-1
clone_size: NA

cdr3_aa: CASSEGADGPQHF
v_call: TRBV2
j_call: TRBJ1-5
clone_size: once

cdr3_aa: CASSPRAGTTEAFF
v_call: TRBV6-5
j_call: TRBJ1-1
clone_size: few

cdr3_aa: CASSLGLAGENEQFF
v_call: TRBV7-8
j_call: TRBJ2-1
clone_size: NA

cdr3_aa: CATSRSLAGTQETQYF
v_call: TRBV15
j_call: TRBJ2-5
clone_size: NA

cdr3_aa: CASSVTWRGASTDTQYF
v_call: TRBV9
j_call: TRBJ2-3
clone_size: few

cdr3_aa: CASKVRVNTGELFF
v_call: TRBV13
j_call: TRBJ2-2
clone_size: NA

cdr3_aa: CASSQDRGNYGYTF
v_call: TRBV4-3
j_call: TRBJ1-2
clone_size: NA

cdr3_aa: CASSQTGGEQYF
v_call: TRBV4-1
j_call: TRBJ2-7
clone_size: NA

cdr3_aa: CASSGHRTGREEKLFF
v_call: TRBV6-1
j_call: TRBJ1-4
clone_size: NA

cdr3_aa: CASSEVVTGDSKGRSGANVLTF
v_call: TRBV10-2
j_call: TRBJ2-6
clone_size: once

cdr3_aa: CASSFPGLPPKSSYEQYF
v_call: TRBV28
j_call: TRBJ2-7
clone_size: NA